Sequencing of this T cell receptor beta chain was carried out in a study of Graves' ophthalmopathy and Graves' hyperthyroidism. Trimming pared 2 bases from V and 5 bases from J, leaving 19 bases between. In germline, CDR1 is MNHNS, CDR2 SASEGT. CDR3 size: 16 residues. Ophthalmopathy donors' eye disease showed moderate-to-severe activity, CAS of at least 3, NOSPECS of at least 4 and duration under 3 months. What supplied the PBMCs was 7.5 to 10 ml of fresh peripheral blood. The study amplified TCR beta CDR3 regions using RNA transcripts. After a first-round RT-PCR with HTBI primers, a second-round multiplex PCR was run. MiXCR, applied by TCRdb to the multiplex PCR reads, yields one record per CDR3 protein. The profile shows about 480,000 distinct CDR3 sequences, around an eighth of them singletons. Turning to this clonotype: Its antigen remains unidentified.

Study conclusions and caveats: Blood repertoires reportedly contained most expanded thyroid clonotypes above 0.001 frequency. Stable hyperthyroidism and ophthalmopathy were told apart by a 13-signature model, which achieved approximately 87% sensitivity and roughly 76% specificity.

Specimen: blood. The sequence derives from a woman in her twenties or thirties with Graves' ophthalmopathy. The rearrangement joins TRBV6-1 to TRBJ2-7; a weak D match, TRBD2 (7 bases). CDR3 DNA sequence: TGTGCCAGCAGTGAATGGGGGGGGCAACCCTTGAACGAGCAGTACTTC. This encodes CASSEWGGQPLNEQYF.